The rows below give T cell receptor beta chains drawn from one sample of a study of cytomegalovirus exposure and HLA in healthy donors. TCRdb's copy holds only in-frame clones and misses some; the assay was immunoSEQ multiplex PCR. The data contain 120,000 to 150,000 clones, roughly 87% of them seen just once; the ten biggest clones take up 3.5% to 5.5%. The specimen sequenced was PBMCs. The receptors stem from a man in his late teens or twenties in good health and CMV-seropositive. The CDR3 runs from the conserved cysteine through the conserved F or W. A D gene is named only where the DNA matches it firmly. The size of a clone is reported for some rows only, either as once, few or many, or as a class for expanded clones.

>TRBV13|NA|TRBD2|TRBJ2-1
TGTGCCAGCAGCCCCGGGACTAGCGTCTCCTACAATGAGCAGTTCTTC
CASSPGTSVSYNEQFF
>TRBV4-1|NA|NA|TRBJ1-4
TGCGCCAGCAGCCAAGATCAGGGGACGGTAGGAGAAAAACTGTTTTTT
CASSQDQGTVGEKLFF
>TRBV6-1|NA|TRBD1|TRBJ2-3
TGTGCCAGCGGCGGCAGGGGGCTTTACACAGATACGCAGTATTTT
CASGGRGLYTDTQYF
>TRBV30|NA|TRBD2|TRBJ2-2
TGTGCCTGGAGGCGACTAGCGGGAGGGGCCGGGGAGCTGTTTTTT
CAWRRLAGGAGELFF
>TRBV5-4|few|TRBD2|TRBJ2-7
TGTGCCAGCAGCTTGGTGGGAGGGAGCTCCTACGAGCAGTACTTC
CASSLVGGSSYEQYF
>TRBV27|once|TRBD2|TRBJ2-7
TGTGCCAGCAGTAAGGGACTAGCGGGAGGAACCTACGAGCAGTACTTC
CASSKGLAGGTYEQYF
>TRBV7-9|NA|TRBD1|TRBJ1-4
TGTGCCAGCAGCAAAAGGGACAGCACAACTAATGAAAAACTGTTTTTT
CASSKRDSTTNEKLFF
>TRBV5-1|NA|TRBD2|TRBJ2-7
TGCGCCAGCAGCCGCCAGGGACTAGCGGGAGCCCGCCCTTCCTACGAGCAGTACTTC
CASSRQGLAGARPSYEQYF
>TRBV27|NA|NA|TRBJ2-5
TGTGCCAGCAGTTTATCGAATATGGGGGGTGGGGAGACCCAGTACTTC
CASSLSNMGGGETQYF
>TRBV7-9|once|NA|TRBJ1-6
TGTGCCAGCAGCCCCCCGGACGGGAGCTCCTATAATTCACCCCTCCACTTT
CASSPPDGSSYNSPLHF
>TRBV7-2|NA|TRBD1|TRBJ1-2
TGTGCCAGCAATTTCCGACAGGGCGCCGGCTACACCTTC
CASNFRQGAGYTF
>TRBV28|NA|NA|TRBJ1-1
TGTGCCAGCAGTTTGCTAATCCCGAACACTGAAGCTTTCTTT
CASSLLIPNTEAFF
>TRBV7-9|NA|NA|TRBJ2-7
TGTGCCAGCAGCCGGCGAGCGACCTACGAGCAGTACTTC
CASSRRATYEQYF
>TRBV6-5|once|NA|TRBJ2-3
TGTGCCTCCCATGGGAGGGGGATAGCAGATACGCAGTATTTT
CASHGRGIADTQYF
>TRBV4-1|NA|NA|TRBJ1-2
TGCGCCAGCAGCCAAGCGGGGGGGCCAGATGGCTACACCTTC
CASSQAGGPDGYTF
>TRBV16|NA|NA|TRBJ1-1
TGTGCCAGCAGCCAACAGGGCAACACTGAAGCTTTCTTT
CASSQQGNTEAFF
>TRBV7-6|NA|NA|TRBJ1-3
TGTGCCAGCAGCTTCGGGGGCTCTGGAAACACCATATATTTT
CASSFGGSGNTIYF
>TRBV7-9|NA|NA|TRBJ2-7
TGTGCCAGCAGCTCCCACCTATTTCCCTACGAGCAGTACTTC
CASSSHLFPYEQYF
>TRBV10-2|NA|TRBD1|TRBJ1-1
TGCGCCAGCAGTACACAGGGGACAGCTTTCTTT
CASSTQGTAFF
>TRBV4-1|NA|NA|TRBJ2-7
TGCGCCAGCAGCCCAGCTCCGGGATCTAGCTCCTACGAGCAGTACTTC
CASSPAPGSSSYEQYF
>TRBV10-3|NA|TRBD2|TRBJ2-3
TGTGCCATCAGTGGTGGGACTAGCGGGAGTAGGGGGAATACGCAGTATTTT
CAISGGTSGSRGNTQYF
>TRBV18|NA|TRBD1|TRBJ1-1
TGTGCCAGCTCAAAGGGACAGCTCATCACTGAAGCTTTCTTT
CASSKGQLITEAFF
>TRBV7-8|NA|TRBD2|TRBJ2-7
TGTGCCAGCAGCCCCGCAGGACTAGCGGGCTACGAGCAGTACTTC
CASSPAGLAGYEQYF
>TRBV7-9|few|TRBD2|TRBJ2-3
TGTGCCAGCAGCACAACTAGCGGGGGGGATGATACGCAGTATTTT
CASSTTSGGDDTQYF
>TRBV30|NA|NA|TRBJ2-3
TGTGCCTGGAGTACGAATAATAGAGATACGCAGTATTTT
CAWSTNNRDTQYF
>TRBV5-6|NA|NA|TRBJ2-7
TGTGCCAGCAACGACGGGAGCGGACAGCAGTACTTC
CASNDGSGQQYF
>TRBV4-2|NA|TRBD2|TRBJ2-4
TGTGCCAGCAGCCAGGATACGGGACTAGCGGTAGCCAAAAACATTCAGTACTTC
CASSQDTGLAVAKNIQYF